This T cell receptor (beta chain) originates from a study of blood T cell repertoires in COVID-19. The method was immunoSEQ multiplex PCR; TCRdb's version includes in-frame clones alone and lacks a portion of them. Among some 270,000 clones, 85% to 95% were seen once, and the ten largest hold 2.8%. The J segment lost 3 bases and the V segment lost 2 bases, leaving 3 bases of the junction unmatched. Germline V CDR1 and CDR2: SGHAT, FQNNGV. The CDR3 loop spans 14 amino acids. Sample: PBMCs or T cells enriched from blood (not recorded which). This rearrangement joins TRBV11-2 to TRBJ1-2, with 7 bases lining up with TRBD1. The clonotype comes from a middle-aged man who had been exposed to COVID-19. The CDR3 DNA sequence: TGTGCCAGCAGCTTATCAACAGGGGACTATGGCTACACCTTC. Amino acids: CASSLSTGDYGYTF.